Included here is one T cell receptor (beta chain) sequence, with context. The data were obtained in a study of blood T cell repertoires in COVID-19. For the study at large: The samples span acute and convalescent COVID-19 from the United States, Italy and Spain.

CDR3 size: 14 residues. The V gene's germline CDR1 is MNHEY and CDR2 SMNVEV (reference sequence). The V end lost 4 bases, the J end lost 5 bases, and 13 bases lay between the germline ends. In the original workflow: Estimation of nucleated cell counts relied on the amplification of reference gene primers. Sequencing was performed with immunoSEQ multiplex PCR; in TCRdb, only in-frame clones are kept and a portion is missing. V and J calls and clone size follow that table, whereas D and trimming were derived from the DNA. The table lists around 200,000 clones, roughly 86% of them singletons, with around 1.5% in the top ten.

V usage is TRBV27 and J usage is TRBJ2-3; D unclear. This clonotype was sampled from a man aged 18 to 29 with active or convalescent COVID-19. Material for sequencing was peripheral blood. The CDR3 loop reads CASSSTAAVDTQYF. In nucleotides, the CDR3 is TGTGCCAGCAGTTCGACTGCGGCCGTAGATACGCAGTATTTT.